Each of the 21 T cell receptor beta chains below was sequenced from the same sample in a study of cytomegalovirus exposure and HLA in healthy donors. The primer mix had 60 Vbeta and 13 Jbeta primers. The assay was immunoSEQ multiplex PCR, and TCRdb's table has in-frame clones only and misses some. The sample records tens of thousands of clones, roughly 79% being singletons. The sample taken for sequencing was PBMCs. Receptors originate from a male donor in good health and CMV-seronegative.

The rearrangement links TRBV7-2 to TRBJ2-2; 12 bases line up with TRBD2. After removal of 3 bases from V and 5 bases from J, the junction contained 7 bases not matched to a gene. Germline V gives CDR1 SGHTA, CDR2 FQGNSA. The CDR3 consists of 17 residues. Here the CDR3 reads CASSFLTSGRLTGELFF. The CDR3 DNA follows: TGTGCCAGCAGCTTTTTAACTAGCGGGAGGCTTACCGGGGAGCTGTTTTTT.

The V gene is TRBV5-1, the J gene TRBJ2-1; the match to TRBD2 covers 11 bases. In germline, CDR1 is SGHRS, CDR2 YFSETQ. This CDR3 comprises 15 residues. Trimming took 4 bases from V and 12 from J; bases not matched to a gene: 12. This CDR3 is CASSLVVAGGSGQFF. The CDR3 nucleotides read TGCGCCAGCAGCCTCGTGGTAGCGGGAGGGTCAGGGCAGTTCTTC.

This sequence joins TRBV28 and TRBJ1-5; a possible D gene is TRBD1 (5 bases). Germline V gene sequence: CDR1 MDHEN, CDR2 SYDVKM. The CDR3 contains 13 residues. V gave up 6 bases and J gave up 7 bases, with 13 bases separating them. The CDR3 reads CASSETQAQPQHF. The DNA of the CDR3 is TGTGCCAGCAGCGAGACACAGGCCCAGCCCCAGCATTTT.

This chain links TRBV6-4 with TRBJ1-4; D ambiguous. V lost 7 bases, J lost 14 bases, and 14 bases lay in between. The CDR3 consists of 11 residues. Germline CDR1 is MRHNA and CDR2 is SNTAGT. The CDR3, as DNA: TGTGCCAGCATACGGGGAGGTGGGCTGTTTTTT. Protein: CASIRGGGLFF.

V usage is TRBV18 and J usage is TRBJ1-1; no clear D. Deletions cut 5 bases from V and 0 bases from J, with 13 bases between. The germline gives CDR1 KGHSH, CDR2 LQKENI. The CDR3 spans 15 residues. CDR3 residues: CASSTQRTLNTEAFF. The DNA for the CDR3 is TGTGCCAGCTCAACCCAGCGGACCCTGAACACTGAAGCTTTCTTT.

The genes are TRBV2 and TRBJ1-1, with TRBD1 matching 7 bases. V lost 6 bases, J lost 4 bases, and 5 bases stayed unmatched. The germline V gene encodes CDR1 SNHLY and CDR2 FYNNEI. The CDR3 covers 13 residues. CDR3 protein: CASSQTGVTEAFF. In nucleotides, the CDR3 is TGTGCCAGCAGCCAAACAGGGGTCACTGAAGCTTTCTTT.

The chain is built from TRBV4-3 and TRBJ2-7; a possible D gene is TRBD2 (5 bases). Trimming pared 3 bases from V and 5 bases from J, leaving 11 bases between. The germline V gene has CDR1 LGHNA and CDR2 YSLEER. This CDR3 comprises 13 residues. The CDR3: CASSHRTYHEQYF. CDR3 nucleotides: TGCGCCAGCAGCCACCGGACTTATCACGAGCAGTACTTC.

The chain combines TRBV30 with TRBJ1-1; D is unresolved. Germline V gene lookup returns CDR1 GTSNPN and CDR2 SVGIG (reference sequence). V was clipped by 2 bases and J by 1 base, with 5 bases between them. This CDR3 spans 12 amino acids. DNA of the CDR3: TGTGCCTGGAGTCCAGGGAACACTGAAGCTTTCTTT. Translation gives CAWSPGNTEAFF.

The rearrangement joins TRBV7-8 to TRBJ1-1; maybe TRBD1 (5 bases). The CDR3 extends over 16 amino acids. Per germline, CDR1 SGHVS and CDR2 FQNEAQ. Trimming pared 5 bases from V and 1 base from J, leaving 17 bases between. The DNA for the CDR3 is TGTGCCAGCAGCCTGGCGGGGGTTAGGAAGAACACTGAAGCTTTCTTT. Protein: CASSLAGVRKNTEAFF.

The chain combines TRBV28 with TRBJ2-7; 9 nucleotides match TRBD1. Germline lookup yields CDR1 MDHEN and CDR2 SYDVKM. Germline trimming cut 7 bases from V and 4 bases from J; bases unmatched to any gene: 8. The CDR3 is 14 amino acids. CDR3 sequence: CASTFRDREYEQYF. CDR3 nucleotides: TGTGCCAGCACCTTTCGGGACAGGGAGTACGAGCAGTACTTC.

The chain is built from TRBV28 and TRBJ2-2; D is perhaps TRBD2 (6 bases). The V gene's germline CDR1 is MDHEN and CDR2 SYDVKM. Trimming took 3 bases from V and 4 from J, leaving 9 bases between them. The CDR3 consists of 14 residues. In nucleotides, the CDR3 is TGTGCCAGCAGTTTGTCCGGGGGCACCGGGGAGCTGTTTTTT. Protein: CASSLSGGTGELFF.

This chain joins TRBV6-6 and TRBJ2-5; no reliable D call. Germline V CDR1 and CDR2: MNHNY, SVGAGI (reference sequence). The CDR3 runs to 14 residues. The V gene lost 2 bases and the J gene lost 2 bases, with 9 bases spanning the gap. The CDR3 DNA is TGTGCCAGCAGTTACACAGATTTACAAGAGACCCAGTACTTC. It specifies CASSYTDLQETQYF.

The V gene is TRBV6-4, the J gene TRBJ2-3; no clear D. The CDR3 is 15 amino acids. Germline CDR1 reads MRHNA; CDR2 reads SNTAGT. With 0 bases removed from V and 0 bases from J, the gap between germline ends came to 7 bases. The DNA of the CDR3 is TGTGCCAGCAGTGACTCAGTTGGCAGCACAGATACGCAGTATTTT. It codes for CASSDSVGSTDTQYF.

The chain combines TRBV11-3 with TRBJ1-1, with 10 nucleotides matching TRBD1. V lost 5 bases, J lost 0 bases, and 9 bases stayed unmatched. The CDR3 sequence is 17 residues long. Germline values: CDR1 SGHNT, CDR2 YENEEA. This CDR3 reads CASSIDRGQEMNTEAFF. The CDR3 nucleotides read TGTGCCAGCAGCATTGACAGGGGGCAAGAGATGAACACTGAAGCTTTCTTT.

The rearrangement joins TRBV29-1 to TRBJ1-1; D gene ambiguous. From germline, CDR1 is SQVTM and CDR2 ANQGSEA. CDR3 length equals 12 residues. The V gene lost 3 bases and the J gene lost 6 bases, with 11 bases spanning the gap. The CDR3 DNA reads TGCAGCGTTGAGGGTGGGGAGCCTGAAGCTTTCTTT. This sequence encodes CSVEGGEPEAFF.

The V gene is TRBV28, the J gene TRBJ2-7; D perhaps matches TRBD1 (5 bases). The germline V and J ends were trimmed by 4 bases and 3 bases, with 16 bases remaining between them. Germline-derived CDR1 and CDR2 are MDHEN and SYDVKM. This CDR3 region has 15 residues. The DNA for the CDR3 is TGTGCCAGCAGTTCACATGGGGCAGGGAACTACGAGCAGTACTTC. As protein: CASSSHGAGNYEQYF.

Concerning this clone itself: A read error is likely, as this CDR3 ends without the conserved phenylalanine or tryptophan. The chain recombines TRBV7-2 with TRBJ2-7, with D maybe TRBD1 (7 bases). V lost 1 base, J lost 0 bases, and 13 bases lay in between. CDR1 SGHTA and CDR2 FQGNSA come from the germline V gene. The CDR3 has 16 residues. The DNA of the CDR3 is TGTGCCAGCAGCTTAGGGGCAGGGGGGAGCTCCTACGAGCAGTACCTC. Encoded protein: CASSLGAGGSSYEQYL.

The V and J genes are TRBV5-4 and TRBJ1-2; D remains unclear. Germline CDR1 reads SGHNT; CDR2 reads YYREEE (reference sequence). With 0 bases removed from V and 4 bases from J, the gap between germline ends came to 7 bases. The CDR3 loop spans 13 amino acids. CDR3 DNA: TGTGCCAGCAGCTTGGTCGGGATCTATGGCTACACCTTC. Protein product: CASSLVGIYGYTF.

The chain is built from TRBV19 and TRBJ1-1, with D hard to call. The V gene lost 1 base and the J gene lost 2 bases, with 14 bases spanning the gap. The V gene's germline CDR1 is LNHDA and CDR2 SQIVND (reference sequence). The CDR3 consists of 16 residues. The CDR3, as DNA: TGTGCCAGTAGTATAGGGGCAGGCGGAGGAAACACTGAAGCTTTCTTT. This gives the protein CASSIGAGGGNTEAFF.

The V call is TRBV27, the J call TRBJ1-1; D unclear. With 2 bases removed from V and 3 bases from J, the gap between germline ends came to 7 bases. This CDR3 spans 13 amino acids. From germline, CDR1 is MNHEY and CDR2 SMNVEV (reference sequence). CDR3 sequence reads: CASSLIQHTEAFF. The CDR3 DNA reads as TGTGCCAGCAGTTTAATACAGCACACTGAAGCTTTCTTT.

The chain carries TRBV30 and TRBJ1-1, with 7 bases that match TRBD1. Germline CDR1 reads GTSNPN; CDR2 reads SVGIG (reference sequence). This CDR3 contains 12 residues. Trimming cost V 8 bases and J 5 bases; bases outside gene matches: 8. The CDR3 DNA reads as TGTGCCCATGGGGACAGTCCTACTGAAGCTTTCTTT. Translated, it gives CAHGDSPTEAFF.